This TCR beta chain came from a study of TIL therapy for anti-PD-1-resistant metastatic lung cancer. As for the study in general: Most patients had lung adenocarcinoma; a handful of tumors were EGFR-mutant, two ALK-rearranged; half smoked currently or formerly. Median tumor mutation burden was under 1.9 mutations per megabase.

The immunoSEQ assay was v3. Sequencing depth was approximately 1.8 million read pairs for survey level, about 5-6 million for deep. Repertoires were generated with immunoSEQ multiplex PCR, while TCRdb's copy carries only in-frame clones and drops some. The sample shows 45,000 to 50,000 clones, 60% to 85% of them seen only once. The junction had 4 bases not matched to a gene; V was cut back by 6 bases and J by 1 base. CDR3 size: 14 residues. Germline V gene data show CDR1 as MDHEN and CDR2 as SYDVKM. As for time point: pre-treatment sample, taken before nivolumab and TIL therapy. The tumor samples were excised metastases, mostly pleural nodules or supraclavicular lymph nodes. Tumor harvest preceded PD-1/PD-L1 blockade, followed by nivolumab treatment.

This sequence joins TRBV28 and TRBJ2-3, with 7 bases lining up with TRBD1. This clonotype was obtained from a person aged 25 to 85 with non-small cell lung cancer. The sequencing here drew on tumor tissue, taken at baseline. The CDR3: CASSWGTGTDTQYF. DNA for the CDR3: TGTGCCAGCAGCTGGGGGACAGGCACAGATACGCAGTATTTT.